A single sample is the source of the 25 T cell receptor beta chains below, sequenced in a study of T cells after yellow fever vaccination. TCRdb reprocessed the 5' RACE reads via MiXCR and lists one record per CDR3 protein. There are 450,000 to 650,000 distinct CDR3 sequences in the sample; roughly 12% occur only once, and over 12% lies in the top ten. The material was PBMCs, obtained on the day of the yellow fever booster vaccination. The origin of the receptors is a man in his thirties or forties who received the YFV17D yellow fever vaccine.

The chain joins TRBV5-1 to TRBJ2-7; a possible D gene is TRBD1 (6 bases). The CDR3 spans 15 residues. The germline CDR1 and CDR2 sequences are SGHRS and YFSETQ. The germline V and J ends were trimmed by 0 bases and 3 bases, with 13 bases remaining between them. The CDR3 sequence: CASSLGGGQNYEQYF. The CDR3 DNA is TGCGCCAGCAGCTTGGGGGGCGGACAGAACTACGAGCAGTACTTC.

This clonotype was counted only a few times. V gene TRBV27 combines with J gene TRBJ2-3; 11 nucleotides align to TRBD2. The CDR3 totals 17 residues. V lost 5 bases and J lost 6; bases outside the gene matches: 13. Germline assignment: CDR1 MNHEY and CDR2 SMNVEV (reference sequence). CDR3 amino acids: CASSDVELAGVEDTQYF. CDR3 sequence (DNA): TGTGCCAGCAGTGATGTTGAACTAGCGGGGGTGGAGGATACGCAGTATTTT.

This clonotype was seen a handful of times. V is TRBV11-3 and J is TRBJ2-1; D ambiguous. The V end was cut by 5 bases, the J end by 2 bases, with 7 bases between. Per germline, CDR1 SGHNT and CDR2 YENEEA. This CDR3 is 13 amino acids long. CDR3: CASSGQTYNEQFF. The CDR3 coding sequence is TGTGCCAGCAGCGGGCAGACCTACAATGAGCAGTTCTTC.

This clonotype was seen only a few times. The chain has TRBV20-1 and TRBJ2-5, with 7 bases fitting TRBD2. V trimming: 5 bases; J trimming: 5 bases; junction bases outside the gene matches: 20. Per germline, CDR1 DFQATT and CDR2 SNEGSKA (reference sequence). CDR3 length: 17 amino acids. The CDR3 protein is CSAQRWSSGPEGETQYF. Here the CDR3 DNA reads TGCAGTGCTCAAAGGTGGTCTAGCGGTCCCGAGGGGGAGACCCAGTACTTC.

This chain uses TRBV27 with TRBJ2-1; 9 nucleotides align to TRBD2. V dropped 6 bases and J dropped 6; count of bases not matched to a gene: 12. The CDR3 has 16 amino acids. Per germline, CDR1 MNHEY and CDR2 SMNVEV (reference sequence). DNA of the CDR3: TGTGCCAGCAGCCACTATAGCGGGAGTTGGGCCAATGAGCAGTTCTTC. Translating it yields CASSHYSGSWANEQFF.

V usage is TRBV27 and J usage is TRBJ2-2, with 10 bases that match TRBD2. The CDR3 has 15 residues. Trimming removed 2 bases from V and 6 bases from J; junction bases left unmatched: 3. The germline CDR1 and CDR2 sequences are MNHEY and SMNVEV (reference sequence). In DNA form, the CDR3 reads TGTGCCAGCAGTTTACTAGCGGGAGTACCCGGGGAGCTGTTTTTT. Protein product: CASSLLAGVPGELFF.

The chain joins TRBV29-1 to TRBJ2-3; tentatively, D is TRBD2 (6 bases). Trimming removed 5 bases at V and 2 bases at J, with 8 bases between. The CDR3 is 12 amino acids. CDR1 and CDR2 from the germline V gene are SQVTM and ANQGSEA. The CDR3 coding sequence is TGCAGCGTTCGGGAGACCACAGATACGCAGTATTTT. It yields the protein CSVRETTDTQYF.

There are a few counts of this clonotype. This chain uses TRBV29-1 with TRBJ1-1; possibly TRBD1 for D (5 bases). The V gene's germline CDR1 is SQVTM and CDR2 ANQGSEA. Trimming pared 1 base from V and 8 bases from J, leaving 14 bases between. The CDR3 length is 13 residues. The CDR3 here is CSVEAPGLREAFF. The CDR3 DNA is TGCAGCGTTGAAGCCCCGGGACTTCGAGAAGCTTTCTTT.

The J gene is TRBJ2-1, the V gene TRBV20-1, with 8 bases fitting TRBD2. The CDR3 runs 16 residues. V lost 1 base to trimming and J lost 6 bases; unmatched junction nucleotides: 11. Germline CDR1 DFQATT, CDR2 SNEGSKA (reference sequence). The CDR3 sequence is CSARAPTGGLTNEQFF. CDR3 sequence (DNA): TGCAGTGCTAGAGCCCCGACGGGAGGGCTGACCAATGAGCAGTTCTTC.

The genes are TRBV10-3 and TRBJ2-7, with 8 bases aligning to TRBD2. The CDR3 is 14 amino acids. The germline V gene encodes CDR1 ENHRY and CDR2 SYGVKD. J gave up 7 bases and V 4 bases, and 9 bases lay outside the gene matches. The CDR3 protein is CAISGVEREYEQYF. The CDR3 DNA is TGTGCCATCAGTGGGGTTGAGCGGGAGTATGAGCAGTACTTC.

The chain carries TRBV9 and TRBJ2-1; TRBD2 matches at 9 bases. CDR3 length equals 16 residues. J gave up 9 bases and V 4 bases, and 14 bases lay outside the gene matches. Germline V gene lookup returns CDR1 SGDLS and CDR2 YYNGEE. The CDR3: CASSTPAGLASLEQFF. The CDR3 region has the DNA TGTGCCAGCAGCACACCGGCTGGACTAGCGTCTCTTGAGCAGTTCTTC.

This clonotype was counted ten times or more. The chain carries TRBV20-1 and TRBJ2-4; D not resolved. The germline V gene encodes CDR1 DFQATT and CDR2 SNEGSKA (reference sequence). This CDR3 contains 13 residues. Trimming took 2 bases from V and 8 from J, leaving 13 bases between them. DNA for the CDR3: TGCAGTGCTAGAATTAGTGGTTCCGACATTCAGTACTTC. It yields the protein CSARISGSDIQYF.

This chain joins TRBV7-2 and TRBJ2-1; the match to TRBD2 covers 13 bases. The length of the CDR3 is 15 residues. V dropped 5 bases and J dropped 10; count of bases not matched to a gene: 8. Germline CDR1 SGHTA, CDR2 FQGNSA. The CDR3 region has the DNA TGTGCCAGCAGCCCTGGACTAGCGGGAGCGGGAGAGCAGTTCTTC. Translated: CASSPGLAGAGEQFF. Full variable domain (outside the CDR3, taken from reference TRBV7-2 and TRBJ2-1): GAGVSQSPSNKVTEKGKDVELRCDPISGHTALYWYRQSLGQGLEFLIYFQGNSAPDKSGLPSDRFSAERTGGSVSTLTIQRTQQEDSAVYLCASSPGLAGAGEQFFGPGTRLTVL.

The chain has TRBV2 and TRBJ1-1, with 10 positions matching TRBD1. The V segment lost 7 bases and the J segment 7 bases; nucleotides outside the gene matches: 6. This CDR3 comprises 13 residues. The germline gives CDR1 SNHLY, CDR2 FYNNEI. CDR3 protein: CASIIGQGGEAFF. CDR3 DNA sequence: TGTGCCAGCATTATAGGACAGGGGGGTGAAGCTTTCTTT.

The chain employs TRBV6-2 or TRBV6-3 and TRBJ1-1; D gene uncertain. The CDR3 loop spans 11 amino acids. Germline assignment: CDR1 MNHEY and CDR2 SVGEGT. The V and J ends lost 6 bases and 11 bases respectively, with 13 bases between them. Here the CDR3 DNA reads TGTGCCAGCAGCTATCAAATCGAGGCTTTCTTT. Translated: CASSYQIEAFF.

V and J are TRBV5-1 and TRBJ1-1, with D perhaps matching TRBD1 (5 bases). The V gene's germline CDR1 is SGHRS and CDR2 YFSETQ. V dropped 4 bases and J dropped 0 bases, with 16 bases sitting between them. The CDR3 spans 16 residues. CDR3 coding DNA: TGCGCCAGCAGCCCATCCGGGACGGCCATGAACACTGAAGCTTTCTTT. Translated, it gives CASSPSGTAMNTEAFF.

V gene TRBV20-1 combines with J gene TRBJ1-6, with no clear D. CDR1 is DFQATT, CDR2 SNEGSKA, per germline (reference sequence). The V gene lost 1 base and the J gene lost 9 bases, with 10 bases spanning the gap. The CDR3 runs 13 residues. The CDR3 reads CSARVGYGSPLHF. The CDR3 DNA reads TGCAGTGCTAGAGTCGGGTACGGTTCACCCCTCCACTTT.

This clonotype was counted only a few times. The chain uses TRBV5-1 and TRBJ1-2, with D unresolved. Germline V gives CDR1 SGHRS, CDR2 YFSETQ. Deletions cut 2 bases from V and 8 bases from J, with 13 bases between. This CDR3 comprises 13 residues. CDR3 nucleotides: TGCGCCAGCAGCTTTCAGGCGGCTCAGGGCTACACCTTC. It codes for CASSFQAAQGYTF.

This clonotype has just a few counts. The gene calls are TRBV5-1 and TRBJ2-1; TRBD2 matches at 11 bases. The CDR3 extends over 15 amino acids. Per the germline V gene, CDR1 is SGHRS and CDR2 is YFSETQ. The trim removed 3 bases at V and 8 bases at J, leaving 7 bases unmatched. CDR3 residues: CASSYPTSGNHEQFF. The DNA for the CDR3 is TGCGCCAGCAGCTACCCGACTAGCGGGAACCATGAGCAGTTCTTC.

This clonotype was seen only a few times. The chain has TRBV6-5 and TRBJ1-2; 8 nucleotides line up with TRBD1. The V gene end was trimmed by 0 bases and the J gene end by 7 bases; junction bases not matched to a gene: 7. This CDR3 is built from 15 residues. Germline V gene sequence: CDR1 MNHEY, CDR2 SVGAGI. The CDR3 region has the DNA TGTGCCAGCAGTTACTCTTCAGGGGGCGCGGGTGGCTACACCTTC. Protein sequence: CASSYSSGGAGGYTF.

The rearrangement joins TRBV5-1 to TRBJ1-4, with a weak D call TRBD1 (5 bases). The CDR3 consists of 17 residues. Germline V gene lookup returns CDR1 SGHRS and CDR2 YFSETQ. V was shortened by 3 bases and J by 5 bases, with 20 bases between the two germline ends. The CDR3 reads CASSYGDFNSINEKLFF. The DNA of the CDR3 is TGCGCCAGCAGCTATGGGGACTTCAATAGTATCAATGAAAAACTGTTTTTT.

This clonotype was counted once. The V and J genes are TRBV29-1 and TRBJ2-1; no reliable D call. Trimming left V 7 bases short and J 7 bases short, with 8 bases between. The CDR3 totals 10 residues. The germline gives CDR1 SQVTM, CDR2 ANQGSEA. CDR3 in amino acids: CSAEVNEQFF. CDR3 in DNA: TGCAGCGCCGAGGTGAATGAGCAGTTCTTC.

The chain has TRBV7-8 and TRBJ2-7; D remains unclear. The CDR3 length is 12 residues. With 5 bases removed from V and 6 bases from J, the gap between germline ends came to 11 bases. The germline gives CDR1 SGHVS, CDR2 FQNEAQ. The CDR3 DNA reads as TGTGCCAGCAGCATCGGGCAAAGCGAGCAGTACTTC. Protein sequence: CASSIGQSEQYF.

This clonotype was observed a handful of times. The J gene is TRBJ2-1, the V gene TRBV7-9, with a possible D match to TRBD1 (5 bases). Germline-derived CDR1 and CDR2 are SEHNR and FQNEAQ (reference sequence). V was clipped by 4 bases and J by 6 bases, with 10 bases between them. There are 13 residues in the CDR3. The CDR3 sequence is CASSSTASNEQFF. CDR3 nucleotide sequence: TGTGCCAGCAGCTCGACAGCCAGCAATGAGCAGTTCTTC.

The chain has TRBV6-2 or TRBV6-3 and TRBJ2-7; 7 bases agree with TRBD1. Looked up from germline, CDR1 is MNHEY and CDR2 is SVGEGT. The CDR3 is made up of 14 amino acids. The trim removed 5 bases at V and 2 bases at J, leaving 6 bases unmatched. CDR3 sequence: CASSQTGKAYEQYF. The CDR3 DNA follows: TGTGCCAGCAGTCAGACAGGGAAAGCCTACGAGCAGTACTTC.